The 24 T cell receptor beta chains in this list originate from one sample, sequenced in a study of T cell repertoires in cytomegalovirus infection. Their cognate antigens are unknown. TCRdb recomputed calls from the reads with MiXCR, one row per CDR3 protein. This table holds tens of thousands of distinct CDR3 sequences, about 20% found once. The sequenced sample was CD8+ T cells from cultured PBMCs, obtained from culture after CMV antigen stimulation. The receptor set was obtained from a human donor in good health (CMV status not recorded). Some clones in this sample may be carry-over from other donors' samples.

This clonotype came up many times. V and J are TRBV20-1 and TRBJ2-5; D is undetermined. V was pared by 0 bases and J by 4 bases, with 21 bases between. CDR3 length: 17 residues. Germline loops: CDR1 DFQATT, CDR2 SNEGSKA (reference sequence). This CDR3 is CSAREGSRWQIGETQYF. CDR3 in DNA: TGCAGTGCTAGAGAAGGTTCCCGCTGGCAAATAGGAGAGACCCAGTACTTC.

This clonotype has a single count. DNA of the CDR3: TGTGCCAGTACCCCTAAACCCAGTTCTTCCTATGGCTACACCTTC. Translating it yields CASTPKPSSSYGYTF. This rearrangement joins TRBV19 to TRBJ1-2; D remains ambiguous. This CDR3 is 15 amino acids long. The ends were cut back, 7 bases at V and 4 bases at J, with 19 bases in the middle. Germline CDR1 is LNHDA and CDR2 is SQIVND (reference sequence).

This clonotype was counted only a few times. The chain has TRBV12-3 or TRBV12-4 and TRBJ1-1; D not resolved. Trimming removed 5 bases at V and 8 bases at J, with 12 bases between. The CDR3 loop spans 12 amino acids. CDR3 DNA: TGTGCCAGCAGTAGGGCTCCCCCGGAAGCTTTCTTT. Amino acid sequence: CASSRAPPEAFF.

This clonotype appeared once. CDR3 DNA sequence: TGTGCCAGCAGGGCCGGGACAGCCTACGAGCAGTACTTC. Protein product: CASRAGTAYEQYF. J is TRBJ2-7 and V is TRBV6-2 or TRBV6-3, with 7 bases that match TRBD1. The CDR3 loop spans 13 amino acids. From germline, CDR1 is MNHEY and CDR2 SVGEGT. V shed 6 bases and J 2 bases; nucleotides not matched to a gene: 4.

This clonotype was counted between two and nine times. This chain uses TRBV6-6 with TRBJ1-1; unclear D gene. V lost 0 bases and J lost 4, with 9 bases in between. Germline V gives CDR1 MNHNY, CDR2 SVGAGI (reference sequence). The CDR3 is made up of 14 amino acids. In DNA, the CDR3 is TGTGCCAGCAGTTACTCAGACGGTTTCACTGAAGCTTTCTTT. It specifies CASSYSDGFTEAFF.

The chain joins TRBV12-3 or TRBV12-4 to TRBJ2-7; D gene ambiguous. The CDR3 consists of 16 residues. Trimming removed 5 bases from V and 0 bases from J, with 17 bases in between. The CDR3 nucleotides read TGTGCCAGCAGTCCCGGACGGAACCTAAGCTCCTACGAGCAGTACTTC. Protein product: CASSPGRNLSSYEQYF.

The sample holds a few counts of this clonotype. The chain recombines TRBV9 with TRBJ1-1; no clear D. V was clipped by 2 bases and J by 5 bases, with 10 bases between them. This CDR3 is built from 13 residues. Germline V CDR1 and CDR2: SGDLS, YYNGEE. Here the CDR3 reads CASSVKLGTEAFF. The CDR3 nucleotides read TGTGCCAGCAGCGTTAAGTTGGGGACTGAAGCTTTCTTT.

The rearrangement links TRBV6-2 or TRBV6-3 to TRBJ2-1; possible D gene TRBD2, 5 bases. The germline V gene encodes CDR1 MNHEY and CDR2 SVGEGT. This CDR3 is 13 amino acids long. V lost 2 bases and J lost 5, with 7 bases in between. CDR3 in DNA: TGTGCCAGCAGTTACGATAGCGACAATGAGCAGTTCTTC. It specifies CASSYDSDNEQFF.

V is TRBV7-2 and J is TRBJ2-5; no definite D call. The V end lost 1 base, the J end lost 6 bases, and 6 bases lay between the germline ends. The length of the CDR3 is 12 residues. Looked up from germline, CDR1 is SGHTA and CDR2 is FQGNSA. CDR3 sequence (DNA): TGTGCCAGCAGCTTAGTCTCAAAGACCCAGTACTTC. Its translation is CASSLVSKTQYF.

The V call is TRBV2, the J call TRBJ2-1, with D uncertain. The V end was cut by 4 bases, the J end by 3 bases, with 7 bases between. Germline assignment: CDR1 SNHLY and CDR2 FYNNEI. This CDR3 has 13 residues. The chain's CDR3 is CASSAAGYNEQFF. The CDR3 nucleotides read TGTGCCAGCAGTGCTGCAGGCTACAATGAGCAGTTCTTC.

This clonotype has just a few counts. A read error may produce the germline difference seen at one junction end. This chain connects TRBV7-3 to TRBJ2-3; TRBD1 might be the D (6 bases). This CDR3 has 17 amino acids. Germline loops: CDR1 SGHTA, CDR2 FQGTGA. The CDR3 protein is CASSLTQSGDSTDTQYF. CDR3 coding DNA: TGTGCCAGCAGCCTAACCCAATCAGGGGATAGCACAGATACGCAGTATTTT. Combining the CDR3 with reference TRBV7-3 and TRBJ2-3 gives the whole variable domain GAGVSQTPSNKVTEKGKYVELRCDPISGHTALYWYRQSLGQGPEFLIYFQGTGAADDSGLPNDRFFAVRPEGSVSTLKIQRTERGDSAVYLCASSLTQSGDSTDTQYFGPGTRLTVL.

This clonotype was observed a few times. The CDR3 loop is CASSPEGSLNEQFF. CDR3 nucleotides: TGTGCCAGCAGCCCCGAGGGATCACTCAATGAGCAGTTCTTC. The chain employs TRBV7-3 and TRBJ2-1; D is possibly TRBD2 (5 bases). The germline V and J ends were trimmed by 5 bases and 6 bases, with 14 bases remaining between them. Germline values: CDR1 SGHTA, CDR2 FQGTGA. The CDR3 is made up of 14 amino acids.

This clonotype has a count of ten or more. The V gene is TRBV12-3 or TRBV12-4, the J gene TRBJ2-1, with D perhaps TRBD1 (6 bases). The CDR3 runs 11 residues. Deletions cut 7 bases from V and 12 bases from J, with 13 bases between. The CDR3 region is CASNTQGGQFF. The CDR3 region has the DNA TGTGCCAGCAACACACAGGGTGGGCAGTTCTTC.

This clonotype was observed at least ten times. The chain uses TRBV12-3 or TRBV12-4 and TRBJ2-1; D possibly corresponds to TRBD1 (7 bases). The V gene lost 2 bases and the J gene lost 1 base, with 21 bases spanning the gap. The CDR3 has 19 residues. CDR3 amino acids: CASSLNGAGRGRSYNEQFF. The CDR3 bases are TGTGCCAGCAGTTTAAATGGGGCGGGAAGGGGGCGGTCCTACAATGAGCAGTTCTTC.

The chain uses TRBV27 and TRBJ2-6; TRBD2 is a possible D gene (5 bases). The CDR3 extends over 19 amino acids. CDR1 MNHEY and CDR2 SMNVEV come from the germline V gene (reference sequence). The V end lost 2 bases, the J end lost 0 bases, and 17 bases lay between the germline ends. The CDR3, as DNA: TGTGCCAGCAGTTTACAACTCGCCACGGGGAGCTCTGGGGCCAACGTCCTGACTTTC. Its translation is CASSLQLATGSSGANVLTF.

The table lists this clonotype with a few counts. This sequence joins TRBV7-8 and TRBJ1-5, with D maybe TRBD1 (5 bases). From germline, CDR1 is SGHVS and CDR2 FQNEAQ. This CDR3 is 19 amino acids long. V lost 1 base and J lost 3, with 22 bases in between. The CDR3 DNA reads TGTGCCAGCAGCTTAGTGGGGACGGGGACTAACTTTGACAATCAGCCCCAGCATTTT. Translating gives CASSLVGTGTNFDNQPQHF.

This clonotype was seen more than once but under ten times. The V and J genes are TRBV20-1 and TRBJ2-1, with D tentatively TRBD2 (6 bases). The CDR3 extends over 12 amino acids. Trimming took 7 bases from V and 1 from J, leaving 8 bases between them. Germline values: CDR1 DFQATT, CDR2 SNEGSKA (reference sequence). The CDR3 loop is CSVGGSYNEQFF. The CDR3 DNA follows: TGCAGTGTCGGAGGGTCCTACAATGAGCAGTTCTTC.

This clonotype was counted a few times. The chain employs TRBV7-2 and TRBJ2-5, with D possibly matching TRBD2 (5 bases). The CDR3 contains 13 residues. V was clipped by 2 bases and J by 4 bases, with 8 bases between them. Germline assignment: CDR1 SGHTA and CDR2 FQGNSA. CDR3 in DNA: TGTGCCAGCAGCTTAAATGCGGGAGAGACCCAGTACTTC. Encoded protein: CASSLNAGETQYF. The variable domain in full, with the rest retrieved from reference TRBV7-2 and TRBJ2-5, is GAGVSQSPSNKVTEKGKDVELRCDPISGHTALYWYRQSLGQGLEFLIYFQGNSAPDKSGLPSDRFSAERTGGSVSTLTIQRTQQEDSAVYLCASSLNAGETQYFGPGTRLLVL.

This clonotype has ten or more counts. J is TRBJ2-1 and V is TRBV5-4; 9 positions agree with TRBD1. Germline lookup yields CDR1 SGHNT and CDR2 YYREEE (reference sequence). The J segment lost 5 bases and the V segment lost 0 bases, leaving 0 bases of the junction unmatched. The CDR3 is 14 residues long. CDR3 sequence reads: CASSLGQGDNEQFF. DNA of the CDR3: TGTGCCAGCAGCTTGGGACAGGGGGACAATGAGCAGTTCTTC.

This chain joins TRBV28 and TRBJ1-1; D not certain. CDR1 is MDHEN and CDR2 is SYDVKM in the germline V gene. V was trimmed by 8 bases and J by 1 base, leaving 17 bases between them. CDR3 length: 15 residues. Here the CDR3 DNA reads TGTGCCAGCCTCGGAAGGCGTGCGGGGAACACTGAAGCTTTCTTT. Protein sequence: CASLGRRAGNTEAFF. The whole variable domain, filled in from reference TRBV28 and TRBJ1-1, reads DVKVTQSSRYLVKRTGEKVFLECVQDMDHENMFWYRQDPGLGLRLIYFSYDVKMKEKGDIPEGYSVSREKKERFSLILESASTNQTSMYLCASLGRRAGNTEAFFGQGTRLTVV.

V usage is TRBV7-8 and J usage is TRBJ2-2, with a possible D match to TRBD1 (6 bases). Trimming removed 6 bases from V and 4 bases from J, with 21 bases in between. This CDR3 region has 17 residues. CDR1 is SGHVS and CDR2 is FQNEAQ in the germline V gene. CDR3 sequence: CASRHRSWGLGTGELFF. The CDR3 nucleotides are TGTGCCAGCAGACACAGATCATGGGGGCTGGGCACCGGGGAGCTGTTTTTT.

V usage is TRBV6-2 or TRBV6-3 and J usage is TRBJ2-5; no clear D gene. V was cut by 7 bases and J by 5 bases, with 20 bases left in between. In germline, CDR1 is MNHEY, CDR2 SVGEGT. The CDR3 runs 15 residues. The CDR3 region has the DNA TGTGCCAGCACCAGGCCAAACTCCTTTATGGAGACCCAGTACTTC. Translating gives CASTRPNSFMETQYF.

The CDR3, as DNA: TGTGCCAGACAGGACTCCTACAATGAGCAGTTCTTC. This codes for CARQDSYNEQFF. The chain employs TRBV7-9 and TRBJ2-1; TRBD1 might be the D (5 bases). Germline loops: CDR1 SEHNR, CDR2 FQNEAQ (reference sequence). Trimming stripped 9 bases from V and 0 bases from J, with 6 bases between. The CDR3 runs to 12 residues.

CDR3 in amino acids: CASSLSAGRYNSPLHF. The CDR3 DNA reads as TGTGCCAGCAGTTTATCGGCCGGACGGTATAATTCACCCCTCCACTTT. The rearrangement uses TRBV27 and TRBJ1-6; D is undetermined. V lost 0 bases and J 4 bases, leaving 10 bases between the germline ends. Germline V gene data show CDR1 as MNHEY and CDR2 as SMNVEV (reference sequence). This CDR3 contains 16 residues.